This TCR beta chain was recovered during a study of T cell responses to AZD1222 COVID-19 vaccine. Regarding this clone: What it binds is unknown.

Whole-study findings and limits: Sampling captured repertoires only after the peak T cell response.

Method: immunoSEQ multiplex PCR; TCRdb's copy keeps in-frame clones and lacks some. This table has around 150,000 clones, 85% to 95% appearing once. Trimming took off 0 bases at V and 6 bases at J, with 5 bases between the two ends. This CDR3 spans 12 amino acids. This TCR was sampled from an adult in good health. The chain carries TRBV12-3 or TRBV12-4 and TRBJ1-2; D gene unclear. Here the sequenced sample was peripheral blood, taken on day 0 of AZD1222 vaccination. CDR3 coding DNA: TGTGCCAGCAGTTTAGCTAGAGATGGCTACACCTTC. This codes for CASSLARDGYTF.